The 6 T cell receptor beta chains below come from one sample, sequenced in a study of vaccination effects on CD4 cells after COVID-19. Measured with immunoSEQ multiplex PCR; TCRdb has only the in-frame clones, and not every one. The sample lists tens of thousands of clones, around 75% occurring once. Sequencing was preceded by expansion of antigen-specific CD4+ T cells with viral peptide pools in the ViraFEST assay. An approximately 10-day culture period preceded the isolation of CD4+ T cells. Vaccinated recipients, who were negative for nucleocapsid antibodies, had no history of SARS-CoV-2 infection. These TCRs' antigens remain unknown. Source: CD4+ T cells from PBMCs cultured with SARS-CoV-2 spike peptides, taken before COVID-19 vaccination. Receptor source: a human donor who received a COVID-19 vaccine.

The V call is TRBV6-5, the J call TRBJ1-4, with 8 bases identical to TRBD1. V gave up 5 bases and J gave up 12 bases; unmatched junction bases: 8. The germline gives CDR1 MNHEY, CDR2 SVGAGI. The CDR3 contains 13 residues. The CDR3 spells CASSLSGQGQLFF. CDR3 in DNA: TGTGCCAGCAGTCTCTCAGGACAGGGACAACTGTTTTTT.

CDR3 nucleotides: TGTGCCAGCAGCTTAGTTCTTAGCGGGGGGTACGAGCAGTACTTC. Translated: CASSLVLSGGYEQYF. The V and J genes are TRBV7-8 and TRBJ2-7; TRBD2 matches 10 bases. The germline V gene has CDR1 SGHVS and CDR2 FQNEAQ. This CDR3 spans 15 amino acids. Unmatched junction bases numbered 4, after V lost 1 base and J lost 4 bases.

The chain combines TRBV9 with TRBJ2-5; possibly TRBD1 or TRBD2 for D (5 bases each). With 4 bases removed from V and 4 bases from J, the gap between germline ends came to 14 bases. Germline lookup yields CDR1 SGDLS and CDR2 YYNGEE. The CDR3 extends over 14 amino acids. The DNA for the CDR3 is TGTGCCAGCAGCATCGGGACCGTCCGAGAGACCCAGTACTTC. Its translation is CASSIGTVRETQYF.

This clone appeared a few times. J is TRBJ1-1 and V is TRBV7-2; D not certain. Germline values: CDR1 SGHTA, CDR2 FQGNSA. The CDR3 is 15 amino acids. Trimming cost V 1 base and J 11 bases, with 20 bases left between them. The CDR3 loop reads CASSLDEGAGVWAFF. The CDR3 nucleotides read TGTGCCAGCAGCTTAGATGAGGGAGCGGGTGTCTGGGCTTTCTTT.

The chain joins TRBV6-5 to TRBJ2-5, with TRBD1 identical over 8 bases. Looked up from germline, CDR1 is MNHEY and CDR2 is SVGAGI. Trimming at V came to 6 bases and at J to 5 bases, leaving 11 bases not matched to a gene. The CDR3 extends over 15 amino acids. CDR3 sequence (DNA): TGTGCCAGCAGGGGGCGGCAGGGGGCTTGGGAGACCCAGTACTTC. Its translation: CASRGRQGAWETQYF.

Here the CDR3 reads CASSDPVSGGPGELFF. Written as DNA, the CDR3 is TGTGCCAGCAGTGACCCCGTTTCGGGAGGGCCCGGGGAGCTGTTTTTT. The chain uses TRBV6-2 or TRBV6-3 and TRBJ2-2; 8 bases line up with TRBD2. The CDR3 contains 16 residues. CDR1 and CDR2 (germline): MNHEY, SVGEGT. J lost 6 bases, V lost 5 bases, and 11 bases had no gene match.